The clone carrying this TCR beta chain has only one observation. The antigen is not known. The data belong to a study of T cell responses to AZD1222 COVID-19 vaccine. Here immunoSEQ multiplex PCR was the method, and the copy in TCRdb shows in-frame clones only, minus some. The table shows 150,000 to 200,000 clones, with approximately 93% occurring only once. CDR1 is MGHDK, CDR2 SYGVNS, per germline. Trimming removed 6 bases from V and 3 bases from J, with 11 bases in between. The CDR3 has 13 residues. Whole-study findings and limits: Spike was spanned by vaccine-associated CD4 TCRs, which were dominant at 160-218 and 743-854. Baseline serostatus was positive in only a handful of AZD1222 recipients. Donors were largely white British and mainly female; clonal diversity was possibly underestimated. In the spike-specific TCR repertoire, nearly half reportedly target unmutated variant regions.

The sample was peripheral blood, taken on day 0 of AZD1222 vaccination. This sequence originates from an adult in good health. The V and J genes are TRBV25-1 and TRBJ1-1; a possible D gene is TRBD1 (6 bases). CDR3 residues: CASRARQDTEAFF. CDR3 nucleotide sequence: TGTGCCAGCAGAGCCAGACAGGACACTGAAGCTTTCTTT.